Listed below are T cell receptor beta chains from one sample, sequenced in a study of CD8 T cells in ankylosing spondylitis. Via MiXCR, TCRdb re-called the 5' RACE reads, giving one row per CDR3 protein. The table includes about 440,000 distinct CDR3 sequences, more than 15% detected once. The sequencing input was blood, either unsorted or a sorted T cell fraction (not recorded which). These receptors all stem from a male donor with ankylosing spondylitis. Each CDR3 is given with its conserved first and last residue. D genes are given only for firm matches. Only some rows state a clone size, as once, few, many or a class for expanded clones.

size: few; D: TRBD2; J: TRBJ2-7; V: TRBV28; DNA: TGTGCCAGCAGTTTAATAGCGGGAAGATACGAGCAGTACTTC; CDR3: CASSLIAGRYEQYF
size: many; D: TRBD1; J: TRBJ1-6; V: TRBV12-3/TRBV12-4; DNA: TGTGCCAGCAGTCCCAACCCGACAGGGGCTCGATCACCCCTCCACTTT; CDR3: CASSPNPTGARSPLHF
size: many; D: -; J: TRBJ2-1; V: TRBV7-9; DNA: TGTGCCAGCAGCAAAGGGGACCAGTACAATGAGCAGTTCTTC; CDR3: CASSKGDQYNEQFF
size: few; D: -; J: TRBJ1-1; V: TRBV7-9; DNA: TGTGCCAGCAGCTCGACACCGAACACTGAAGCTTTCTTT; CDR3: CASSSTPNTEAFF
size: -; D: -; J: TRBJ2-7; V: TRBV11-3; DNA: TGTGCCAGCAGCCCCCATGACAGGACTCTCTACGAGCAGTACTTC; CDR3: CASSPHDRTLYEQYF
size: few; D: -; J: TRBJ2-1; V: TRBV12-3/TRBV12-4; DNA: TGTGCCAGCAGTCCTGAACTAGCCCCAACCAATGAGCAGTTCTTC; CDR3: CASSPELAPTNEQFF
size: few; D: -; J: TRBJ2-3; V: TRBV6-1; DNA: TGTGCCAGCAGCAGCGGGCCAAACCCAGATACGCAGTATTTT; CDR3: CASSSGPNPDTQYF
size: -; D: TRBD1; J: TRBJ1-1; V: TRBV20-1; DNA: TGCAGTGCTCCTAAGGGGACAGCTGGGACTGAAGCTTTCTTT; CDR3: CSAPKGTAGTEAFF
size: -; D: -; J: TRBJ1-1; V: TRBV7-8; DNA: TGTGCCAGCAGCTTAGAGCAGGGCGGCCACACTGAAGCTTTCTTT; CDR3: CASSLEQGGHTEAFF
size: few; D: -; J: TRBJ1-1; V: TRBV12-3/TRBV12-4; DNA: TGTGCCAGCAGTGAACGGAAGGGACACCTTAGGAGGACTGAAGCTTTCTTT; CDR3: CASSERKGHLRRTEAFF
size: -; D: -; J: TRBJ1-6; V: TRBV7-2; DNA: TGTGCCAGCAGCTTAGTTCAGGGGTCACCCCTCCACTTT; CDR3: CASSLVQGSPLHF